The rows below give T cell receptor beta chains drawn from one sample of a study of tumor and adjacent non-tumor tissue in lung cancer. TCRdb analysed the multiplex PCR reads with MiXCR anew, one entry per CDR3 protein. The sample holds roughly 200,000 distinct CDR3 sequences, 70% to 75% seen once. What was sequenced was lung tumor tissue. These receptors were collected from a man aged 60-69 years with non-small cell lung cancer. Each CDR3 is given with its conserved first and last residue. Each record gives: CDR3 DNA, CDR3 protein, V gene, clone size, CDR3 length, D gene, J gene. The D gene is left open where the match is weak. Clone size is shown for a subset of rows, as once, few, many or a class of expanded clone.

DNA: TGTGCCAGCAGCATTGTGTCGAACACATGGGAGCTGTTTTTT; CDR3: CASSIVSNTWELFF; V: TRBV11-3; size: -; length: 14; D: -; J: TRBJ2-2
DNA: TGCAGTGCTGTACCAATGGATCACAGGGGAAATTCCTACGAGCAGTACTTC; CDR3: CSAVPMDHRGNSYEQYF; V: TRBV20-1; size: many; length: 17; D: TRBD1; J: TRBJ2-7
DNA: TGCAGTGTTAGATCCGGGACACTTTATCCGCCCCAGCATTTT; CDR3: CSVRSGTLYPPQHF; V: TRBV20-1; size: -; length: 14; D: -; J: TRBJ1-5
DNA: TGTACCAGCAATGATATCGGGATCGCGGGGGCCCAGTACTTC; CDR3: CTSNDIGIAGAQYF; V: TRBV6-5; size: -; length: 14; D: TRBD2; J: TRBJ2-5
DNA: TGTGCCAGCAGCTCCGGCGAGGGGCCGGACGGGGAGCTGTTTTTT; CDR3: CASSSGEGPDGELFF; V: TRBV5-4; size: -; length: 15; D: -; J: TRBJ2-2
DNA: TGTGCCATCGGACAGGGGGACATGAACACTGAAGCTTTCTTT; CDR3: CAIGQGDMNTEAFF; V: TRBV10-3; size: -; length: 14; D: TRBD1; J: TRBJ1-1
DNA: TGTACCAGCAGTCTCGACAGGTTAAAAGAGACCCAGTACTTC; CDR3: CTSSLDRLKETQYF; V: TRBV11-1; size: -; length: 14; D: -; J: TRBJ2-5
DNA: TGTACCGGCAGTTCGGACAGGGTAGGGAATCAGCCTCAGCATTTT; CDR3: CTGSSDRVGNQPQHF; V: TRBV6-1; size: -; length: 15; D: TRBD1; J: TRBJ1-5
DNA: TGTGACAGCAGTCCCCCAGTGCTTGGTGAGCAGTTCTTC; CDR3: CDSSPPVLGEQFF; V: TRBV12-3/TRBV12-4; size: -; length: 13; D: -; J: TRBJ2-1
DNA: TGTGCCAGCAGCCAAGATTCGGCAGATTATGTCTACTCCTTT; CDR3: CASSQDSADYVYSF; V: TRBV4-2; size: -; length: 14; D: -; J: TRBJ1-2
DNA: TGTGCCAACACCTTAGGGGGGGCGCGTGGCAACACCTTC; CDR3: CANTLGGARGNTF; V: TRBV12-3/TRBV12-4; size: once; length: 13; D: -; J: TRBJ1-2
DNA: TGTGCCAGCACCCCCAAGTCACAGGGGGTTGGCTCACCCCTCCACTTT; CDR3: CASTPKSQGVGSPLHF; V: TRBV12-3/TRBV12-4; size: many; length: 16; D: TRBD1; J: TRBJ1-6
DNA: TGTGCCAGCAGCCCTTTTTGCTTTATAGATACGCAATATTTT; CDR3: CASSPFCFIDTQYF; V: TRBV7-3; size: -; length: 14; D: -; J: TRBJ2-3
DNA: TGTGCCAGCAGTGATCAGGACACCCACACCGGGGAGATGTTTTTT; CDR3: CASSDQDTHTGEMFF; V: TRBV6-1; size: once; length: 15; D: -; J: TRBJ2-2
DNA: TGTGCCAGCAGCTACCGGGACAGGGACTACGACCAGTACTTC; CDR3: CASSYRDRDYDQYF; V: TRBV11-3; size: -; length: 14; D: TRBD1; J: TRBJ2-7
DNA: TGTGCCAGCAGCTTAGATCCCGGGGTTAGCACCATATATTTT; CDR3: CASSLDPGVSTIYF; V: TRBV11-2; size: many; length: 14; D: -; J: TRBJ1-3
DNA: TGCAGCGACAGGGGAGGGGGGCCTCATGAGGCTTTCTTT; CDR3: CSDRGGGPHEAFF; V: TRBV29-1; size: few; length: 13; D: TRBD1; J: TRBJ1-1
DNA: TGTGCCAGCAGCCGGTACAATGAGGAGTTCTTC; CDR3: CASSRYNEEFF; V: TRBV11-3; size: once; length: 11; D: -; J: TRBJ2-1
DNA: TGTGCCAGCAGCTCCACCGGACAGGGGGGACAGCCCCAGCATTTT; CDR3: CASSSTGQGGQPQHF; V: TRBV7-9; size: few; length: 15; D: TRBD1; J: TRBJ1-5
DNA: TGTGCCAGCAGTTACGGGTCAGGGGGCCGCGGTCAGCCCCAGAATTTT; CDR3: CASSYGSGGRGQPQNF; V: TRBV6-2/TRBV6-3; size: -; length: 16; D: TRBD1; J: TRBJ1-5
DNA: TGTGCCAGCAGAGACAGGGGAATCGCCTACGAGCATTACTTC; CDR3: CASRDRGIAYEHYF; V: TRBV6-2/TRBV6-3; size: once; length: 14; D: TRBD1; J: TRBJ2-7
DNA: TGTGCCAGCAGCTTTGGTGGGGGAGTGTCCAACTATGGCTACACCTTC; CDR3: CASSFGGGVSNYGYTF; V: TRBV7-9; size: -; length: 16; D: -; J: TRBJ1-2
DNA: TGTGCCAGCAGCTTGGCGGTGGGTCTCACAGATACGCAGTATTTT; CDR3: CASSLAVGLTDTQYF; V: TRBV5-6; size: many; length: 15; D: -; J: TRBJ2-3
DNA: TGTACCAGCACCTTAGATCGTGCCAGCCCGGTGGGACTGTTTTTT; CDR3: CTSTLDRASPVGLFF; V: TRBV11-2; size: few; length: 15; D: -; J: TRBJ1-4
DNA: TGCAGCGTGAGGGGGGGCTCGGTGTTGGATGCCAAAGACATTCAGTACTTC; CDR3: CSVRGGSVLDAKDIQYF; V: TRBV29-1; size: -; length: 17; D: -; J: TRBJ2-4
DNA: TGTGCCAGGAGCTTAGATGGGACTAGCGGATTTTACGAGCAGTACTTC; CDR3: CARSLDGTSGFYEQYF; V: TRBV11-3; size: -; length: 16; D: TRBD2; J: TRBJ2-7
DNA: TGTGCCAGCAGCGGTCTGATTGTGAGACAGACGAACTATGGCTACACCTTC; CDR3: CASSGLIVRQTNYGYTF; V: TRBV7-9; size: few; length: 17; D: -; J: TRBJ1-2
DNA: TGTGCCAGCAGGGGACTAGCGTCCTTCGAGCAGTACTTC; CDR3: CASRGLASFEQYF; V: TRBV28; size: -; length: 13; D: TRBD2; J: TRBJ2-7
DNA: TGTGCCAGCAGCGCGGGACAGGGTGGGAAGACTGAAGCTTTCTTT; CDR3: CASSAGQGGKTEAFF; V: TRBV11-3; size: -; length: 15; D: TRBD1; J: TRBJ1-1
DNA: TGCAGTGCTAGAGTCGTCGACCGGGCCCTACAGATGGCCAAAAACATTCAGTACTTC; CDR3: CSARVVDRALQMAKNIQYF; V: TRBV20-1; size: -; length: 19; D: -; J: TRBJ2-4
DNA: TGCAGCGTGCAACGGGGGAGAGAGCAGTACTTC; CDR3: CSVQRGREQYF; V: TRBV29-1; size: -; length: 11; D: -; J: TRBJ2-7
DNA: TGTGCCAGCAGCTTAATTATCGGGGTGGGCCCAGATACACAGTATTTT; CDR3: CASSLIIGVGPDTQYF; V: TRBV11-2; size: -; length: 16; D: -; J: TRBJ2-3
DNA: TGCAGTGCTAGATCAGGGATGGGAACAACTAATGAAAAACTGTTTTTT; CDR3: CSARSGMGTTNEKLFF; V: TRBV20-1; size: few; length: 16; D: -; J: TRBJ1-4
DNA: TGTGTCAGCAGTGTACGGGAGAATCAGCCTCAGCATTTT; CDR3: CVSSVRENQPQHF; V: TRBV6-1; size: -; length: 13; D: -; J: TRBJ1-5
DNA: TGTAGCGTTGGGGCCCGGGACTTCCAAGGGACCCAGTACTTC; CDR3: CSVGARDFQGTQYF; V: TRBV29-1; size: -; length: 14; D: -; J: TRBJ2-5
DNA: TGTGACAGCAGCGAACAGGGGAAGAACACTGAAGCTTTCTTT; CDR3: CDSSEQGKNTEAFF; V: TRBV6-5; size: -; length: 14; D: TRBD1; J: TRBJ1-1
DNA: TGTACCATCAGTGAAGATCGAACTAGACCCCAGCATTTT; CDR3: CTISEDRTRPQHF; V: TRBV10-3; size: -; length: 13; D: -; J: TRBJ1-5
DNA: TGCAGCGTCACATTGTGGGGGACAAGGGATTCACCCGTCCACTTT; CDR3: CSVTLWGTRDSPVHF; V: TRBV29-1; size: -; length: 15; D: -; J: TRBJ1-6
DNA: TGTGCCAGCAGCATCGACAGGGCCTCCGGGGGCTACACCTTC; CDR3: CASSIDRASGGYTF; V: TRBV11-2; size: many; length: 14; D: TRBD1; J: TRBJ1-2
DNA: TGTTCCACCAGTGATTCGACGGAGAATTCAGATACGCAGTATTTT; CDR3: CSTSDSTENSDTQYF; V: TRBV24-1; size: once; length: 15; D: -; J: TRBJ2-3
DNA: TGTGCCAGCGGGACCCGGACAGGGAGGTCTGGAAACACCATATATTTT; CDR3: CASGTRTGRSGNTIYF; V: TRBV28; size: many; length: 16; D: TRBD1; J: TRBJ1-3
DNA: TGCGCCAGCAGCCCAGGAAACACCATATATTTT; CDR3: CASSPGNTIYF; V: TRBV4-1; size: -; length: 11; D: -; J: TRBJ1-3
DNA: TGTGCCAGCACGTGGACAAACTATTTCAATGTGCAATTCTTC; CDR3: CASTWTNYFNVQFF; V: TRBV6-2/TRBV6-3; size: -; length: 14; D: -; J: TRBJ2-1